The sequence of this T cell receptor (beta chain) was determined in a study of PD-1 blockade in classical Hodgkin lymphoma. Study-level findings and limits: The authors excluded patients who started nivolumab under 1 year after ASCT.

Concerning this clone itself: Its antigen is unknown.

The time point: cycle 4 day 1 (C4D1), after about 6 weeks of nivolumab. Every single patient, without exception, relapsed after autologous stem cell transplantation, and brentuximab vedotin exposure varied. Purification of CD4+ T cells from thawed PBMCs was performed via magnetic negative selection. Data came from immunoSEQ multiplex PCR; TCRdb stores just in-frame clones and leaves some out. The sample shows 9,500 to 10,000 clones, around 74% of them seen only once. Germline lookup yields CDR1 MGHRA and CDR2 YSYEKL. Trimming removed 0 bases from V and 4 bases from J, with 10 bases in between. The CDR3 contains 15 residues.

The starting material was CD4+ T cells from blood, obtained before the fourth cycle of nivolumab. The V and J genes are TRBV4-1 and TRBJ1-5; no definite D call. The sequence derives from a human donor with classical Hodgkin lymphoma. Here the CDR3 DNA reads TGCGCCAGCAGCCAAGATGGGCAGCTGAATCAGCCCCAGCATTTT. This codes for CASSQDGQLNQPQHF.